This TCR beta chain was sequenced during a study of OX40 agonist ivuxolimab in advanced cancers. Study-wide background: One patient with hepatocellular carcinoma and two with cutaneous melanoma, three in all, had partial responses.

Trimming at V came to 11 bases and at J to 5 bases, leaving 16 bases not matched to a gene. CDR3 length: 15 amino acids. The germline gives CDR1 LNHNV, CDR2 YYDKDF (reference sequence). The table came from immunoSEQ multiplex PCR; TCRdb's copy has only in-frame clones and leaves some out. The sample consists of roughly 80,000 clones, 85% to 90% of them appearing once. The source was CD4+ or CD8+ T cells sorted from blood, collected in a trial of the OX40 agonist ivuxolimab. The chain carries TRBV15 and TRBJ2-5; 8 bases align to TRBD1. The sequence was collected from an adult with an advanced solid tumor such as melanoma, head and neck, liver or kidney cancer. The CDR3 DNA reads as TGTGCCGCCGCAGATGACAGGGGATGGAGGGAGACCCAGTACTTC. Translating it yields CAAADDRGWRETQYF.